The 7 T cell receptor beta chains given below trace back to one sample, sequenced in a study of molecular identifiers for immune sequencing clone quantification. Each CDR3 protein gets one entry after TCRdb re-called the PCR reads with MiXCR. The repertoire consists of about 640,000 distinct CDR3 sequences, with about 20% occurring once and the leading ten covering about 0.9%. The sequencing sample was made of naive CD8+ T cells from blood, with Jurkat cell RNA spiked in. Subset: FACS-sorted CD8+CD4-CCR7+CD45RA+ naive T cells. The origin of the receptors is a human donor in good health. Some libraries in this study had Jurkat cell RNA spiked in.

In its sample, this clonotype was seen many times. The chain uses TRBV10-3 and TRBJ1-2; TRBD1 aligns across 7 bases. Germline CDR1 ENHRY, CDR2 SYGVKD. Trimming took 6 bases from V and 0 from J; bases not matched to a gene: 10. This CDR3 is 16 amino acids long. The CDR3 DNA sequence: TGTGCCATCAGCGATACCGGACAGGAAGCTAACTATGGCTACACCTTC. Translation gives CAISDTGQEANYGYTF.

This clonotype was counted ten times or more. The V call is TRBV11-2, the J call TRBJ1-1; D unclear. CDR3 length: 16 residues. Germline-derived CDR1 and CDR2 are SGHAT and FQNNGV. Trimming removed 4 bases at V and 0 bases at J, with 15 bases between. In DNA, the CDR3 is TGTGCCAGCAGCTCTTTTAGGGCCTACATGAACACTGAAGCTTTCTTT. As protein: CASSSFRAYMNTEAFF. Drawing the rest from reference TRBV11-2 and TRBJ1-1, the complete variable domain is EAGVAQSPRYKIIEKRQSVAFWCNPISGHATLYWYQQILGQGPKLLIQFQNNGVVDDSQLPKDRFSAERLKGVDSTLKIQPAKLEDSAVYLCASSSFRAYMNTEAFFGQGTRLTVV.

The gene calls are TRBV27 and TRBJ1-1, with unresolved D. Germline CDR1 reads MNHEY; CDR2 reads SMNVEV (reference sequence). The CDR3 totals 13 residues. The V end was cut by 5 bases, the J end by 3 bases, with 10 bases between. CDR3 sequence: CASSPRRDTEAFF. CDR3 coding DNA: TGTGCCAGCAGTCCCCGCCGAGACACTGAAGCTTTCTTT.

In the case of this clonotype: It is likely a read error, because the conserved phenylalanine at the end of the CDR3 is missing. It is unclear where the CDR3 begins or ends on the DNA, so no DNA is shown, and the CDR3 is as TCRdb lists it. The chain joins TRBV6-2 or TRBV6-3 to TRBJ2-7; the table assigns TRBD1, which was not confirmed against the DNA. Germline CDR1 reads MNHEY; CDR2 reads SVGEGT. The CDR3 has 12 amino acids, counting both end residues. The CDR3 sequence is CASSYAGYEQHL.

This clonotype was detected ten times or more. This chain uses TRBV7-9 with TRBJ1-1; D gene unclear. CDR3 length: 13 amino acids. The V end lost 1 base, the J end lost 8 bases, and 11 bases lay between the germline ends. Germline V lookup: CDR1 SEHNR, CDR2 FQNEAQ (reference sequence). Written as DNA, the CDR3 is TGTGCCAGCAGCTTAGTAGGGCGAGTAGAAGCTTTCTTT. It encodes CASSLVGRVEAFF.

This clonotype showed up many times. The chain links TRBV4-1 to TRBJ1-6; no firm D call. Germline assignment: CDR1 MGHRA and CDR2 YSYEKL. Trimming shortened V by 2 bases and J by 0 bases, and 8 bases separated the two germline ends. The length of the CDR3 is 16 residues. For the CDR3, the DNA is TGCGCCAGCAGCCAAAGGCAGAGCTCCTATAATTCACCCCTCCACTTT. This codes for CASSQRQSSYNSPLHF.

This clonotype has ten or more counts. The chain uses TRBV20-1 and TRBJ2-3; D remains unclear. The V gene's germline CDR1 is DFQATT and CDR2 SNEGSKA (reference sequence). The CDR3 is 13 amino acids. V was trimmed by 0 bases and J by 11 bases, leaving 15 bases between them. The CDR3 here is CSARDALYDEQYF. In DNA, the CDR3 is TGCAGTGCTAGAGATGCGCTCTATGATGAGCAGTATTTT.